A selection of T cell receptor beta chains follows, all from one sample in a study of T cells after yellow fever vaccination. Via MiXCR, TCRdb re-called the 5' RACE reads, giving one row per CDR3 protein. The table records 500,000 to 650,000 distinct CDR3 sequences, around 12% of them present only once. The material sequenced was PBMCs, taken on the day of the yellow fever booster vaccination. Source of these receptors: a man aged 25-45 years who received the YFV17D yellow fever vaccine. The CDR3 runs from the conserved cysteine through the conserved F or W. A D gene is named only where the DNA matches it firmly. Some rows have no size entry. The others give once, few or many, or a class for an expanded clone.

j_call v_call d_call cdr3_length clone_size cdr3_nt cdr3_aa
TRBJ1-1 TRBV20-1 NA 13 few TGCAGTGCTGCGGCCGGGGGGTACACTGAAGCTTTCTTT CSAAAGGYTEAFF
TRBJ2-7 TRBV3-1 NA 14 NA TGTGCCAGCAGCCCACAGCAGATCTCCTACGAGCAGTACTTC CASSPQQISYEQYF
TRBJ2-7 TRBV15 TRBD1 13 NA TGTGCCACCAGCAGAGGACAGGGTGGCGAGCAGTACTTC CATSRGQGGEQYF
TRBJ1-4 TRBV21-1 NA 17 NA TGTGCCAGCAGCTACGACCAGGCGGTCCCAACTAATGAAAAACTGTTTTTT CASSYDQAVPTNEKLFF
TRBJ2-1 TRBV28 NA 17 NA TGTGCCAGCAGTCCTCTTACCCCGAAGGGGCTTAACAATGAGCAGTTCTTC CASSPLTPKGLNNEQFF
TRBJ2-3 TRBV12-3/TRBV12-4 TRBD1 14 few TGTGCCAGCAGCCAGACAGGGGCGGCAGATACGCAGTATTTT CASSQTGAADTQYF
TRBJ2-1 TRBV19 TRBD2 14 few TGTGCCTCATCCGCCGGGAGGGCCGTCAATGAGCAGTTCTTC CASSAGRAVNEQFF
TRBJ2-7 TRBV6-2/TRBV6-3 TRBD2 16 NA TGTGCCAGCCACGACGGTGGCCGGGTCTATCTAGCGGGTTCGTACTTC CASHDGGRVYLAGSYF
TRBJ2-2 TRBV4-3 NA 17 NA TGCGCCAGCAGCCACAGACAGGCTGGCAGTGCCACCGGGGAGCTGTTTTTT CASSHRQAGSATGELFF
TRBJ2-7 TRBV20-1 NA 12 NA TGCAGTGTTTCGCAGGGCTCTTACGAGCAGTACTTC CSVSQGSYEQYF
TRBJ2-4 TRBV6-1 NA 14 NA TGTGCCAGCAGTACCCCGGGACCCAAAAACATTCAGTACTTC CASSTPGPKNIQYF
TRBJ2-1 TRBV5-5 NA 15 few TGTGCCAGCACCAGTGGACTTAGCTCCTACAATGAGCAGTTCTTC CASTSGLSSYNEQFF
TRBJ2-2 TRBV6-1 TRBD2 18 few TGTGCCAGCAGTAAGGGGACTAGCGGGAGCCCTCCCACCGGGGAGCTGTTTTTT CASSKGTSGSPPTGELFF
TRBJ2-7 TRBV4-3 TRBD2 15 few TGCGCCAGCAGGAATCGAGCGGCGGGGGTTTACGAGCAGTACTTC CASRNRAAGVYEQYF
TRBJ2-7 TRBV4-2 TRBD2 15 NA TGTGCCAGCAGCCAGGGACTAGCGCCAACCTACGAGCAGTACTTC CASSQGLAPTYEQYF
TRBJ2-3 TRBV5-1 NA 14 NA TGCGCCAGCAGCTACAGGGAAGGGGCAGATACGCAGTATTTT CASSYREGADTQYF
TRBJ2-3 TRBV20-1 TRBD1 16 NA TGCAGTGCTAGACCTGGGACAGGGCCTAGCACAGATACGCAGTATTTT CSARPGTGPSTDTQYF
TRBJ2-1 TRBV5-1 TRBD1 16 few TGCGCCAGCAGGGACAGGACCGGGACAGGTTACAATGAGCAGTTCTTC CASRDRTGTGYNEQFF
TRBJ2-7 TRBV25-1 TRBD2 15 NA TGTGCCAGCAGTGAATTCGGGGGGGTTTCCTACGAGCAGTACTTC CASSEFGGVSYEQYF
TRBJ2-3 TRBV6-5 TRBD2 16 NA TGTGCCAGCAGTTACGATCTGCGGGAGATCCCAGATACGCAGTATTTT CASSYDLREIPDTQYF
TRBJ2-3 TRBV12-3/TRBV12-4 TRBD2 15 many TGTGCCAGCAGTTTTCGCAGGCTAGCGGGAGATACGCAGTATTTT CASSFRRLAGDTQYF
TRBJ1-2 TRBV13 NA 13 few TGTGCTTCCGAATATGCGGGGGCGCTTGGCTACACCTTC CASEYAGALGYTF
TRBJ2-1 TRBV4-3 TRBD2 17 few TGCGCCAGCAGCCAAAATTCCGCGGGAGAGATATACAATGAGCAGTTCTTC CASSQNSAGEIYNEQFF
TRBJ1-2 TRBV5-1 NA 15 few TGCGCCAGCAGCAACGCTCAAACAGCGAACTATGGCTACACCTTC CASSNAQTANYGYTF
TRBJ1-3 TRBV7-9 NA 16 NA TGTGCCAGCAGCTTAGCCGGGACCGGCTCTGGAAACACCATATATTTT CASSLAGTGSGNTIYF
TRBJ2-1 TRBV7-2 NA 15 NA TGTGCCAGCAGCTTAAAGGTGGGCGGGTACAATGAGCAGTTCTTC CASSLKVGGYNEQFF
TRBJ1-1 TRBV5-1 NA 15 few TGCGCCAGCAGCTCAGTAGCGGGGGGCCGCACTGAAGCTTTCTTT CASSSVAGGRTEAFF
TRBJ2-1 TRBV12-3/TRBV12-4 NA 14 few TGTGCCAGCAGTTCGACGGTGGTGGACAATGAGCAGTTCTTC CASSSTVVDNEQFF
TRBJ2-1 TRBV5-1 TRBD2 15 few TGCGCCAGCAGCTGGCTAGCGGGCCCTTACAATGAGCAGTTCTTC CASSWLAGPYNEQFF